A single sample gave rise to the 12 T cell receptor beta chains below, sequenced in a study of T cell repertoires in cytomegalovirus infection. TCRdb called the reads again in MiXCR, with one record for every CDR3 protein. The profile shows 340,000 or so distinct CDR3 sequences, roughly 25% of them singletons. These receptors' antigens are unknown. This material consisted of cultured PBMCs, taken from culture after CMV antigen stimulation. The receptors come from a human donor in good health (CMV status not recorded). Some clones in this sample may be carry-over from other donors' samples.

This clonotype was counted only a few times. The chain carries TRBV19 and TRBJ2-1; 9 bases line up with TRBD2. The CDR3 is 16 residues long. Germline loops: CDR1 LNHDA, CDR2 SQIVND (reference sequence). With V trimmed by 3 bases and J by 6 bases, 9 bases remained unmatched. Here the CDR3 reads CASSMTGGRAFNEQFF. The CDR3 DNA is TGTGCCAGTAGTATGACAGGCGGGAGGGCTTTCAATGAGCAGTTCTTC.

This rearrangement joins TRBV7-2 to TRBJ2-1, with 9 positions matching TRBD2. The length of the CDR3 is 17 residues. Germline assignment: CDR1 SGHTA and CDR2 FQGNSA. V was clipped by 1 base and J by 6 bases; unmatched bases: 10. The CDR3 region is CASSLGELAGRGNEQFF. The CDR3, as DNA: TGTGCCAGCAGCTTAGGGGAACTAGCGGGCCGGGGCAATGAGCAGTTCTTC.

The chain couples TRBV7-8 to TRBJ2-6, with D tentatively TRBD1 (6 bases). The CDR3 consists of 18 residues. Looked up from germline, CDR1 is SGHVS and CDR2 is FQNEAQ. Trimming removed 2 bases from V and 0 bases from J, with 14 bases in between. CDR3 region: CASSLYDRLSSGANVLTF. The DNA for the CDR3 is TGTGCCAGCAGCTTATATGACAGGCTGAGCTCTGGGGCCAACGTCCTGACTTTC. The variable domain in full, with the rest retrieved from reference TRBV7-8 and TRBJ2-6, is GAGVSQSPRYKVAKRGQDVALRCDPISGHVSLFWYQQALGQGPEFLTYFQNEAQLDKSGLPSDRFFAERPEGSVSTLKIQRTQQEDSAVYLCASSLYDRLSSGANVLTFGAGSRLTVL.

The chain uses TRBV20-1 and TRBJ2-3; D is perhaps TRBD2 (5 bases). The V and J ends lost 3 bases and 4 bases respectively, with 23 bases between them. Germline V CDR1 and CDR2: DFQATT, SNEGSKA (reference sequence). The CDR3 covers 17 residues. The chain's CDR3 is CSARGALSSRAADTQYF. The CDR3 coding sequence is TGCAGTGCTAGGGGAGCCCTTTCGTCAAGGGCCGCAGATACGCAGTATTTT.

The chain combines TRBV27 with TRBJ1-2, with a weak D call TRBD1 (6 bases). Looked up from germline, CDR1 is MNHEY and CDR2 is SMNVEV (reference sequence). Trimming removed 8 bases from V and 5 bases from J, with 15 bases in between. The CDR3 loop spans 13 amino acids. The CDR3 nucleotides read TGTGCCAGCTCACGGGGGGCGGGTTATGGCTACACCTTC. It is translated as CASSRGAGYGYTF.

This clonotype has more than one count but fewer than ten. The CDR3 nucleotides read TGTGCCTGGAGTGAGGATCACGGCCAGATCGTAACAGATACGCAGTATTTT. This translates into CAWSEDHGQIVTDTQYF. The chain combines TRBV30 with TRBJ2-3; D unresolved. The germline gives CDR1 GTSNPN, CDR2 SVGIG (reference sequence). Trimming stripped 1 base from V and 3 bases from J, with 20 bases between. The CDR3 is made up of 17 amino acids.

There are a few counts of this clonotype. V gene TRBV30 combines with J gene TRBJ1-6, with D unclear. The CDR3 sequence is 14 residues long. The V gene's germline CDR1 is GTSNPN and CDR2 SVGIG (reference sequence). V was shortened by 0 bases and J by 5 bases, with 8 bases between the two germline ends. CDR3 nucleotide sequence: TGTGCCTGGAGTGTAGACTGGGATAATTCACCCCTCCACTTT. This encodes CAWSVDWDNSPLHF.

This clonotype has ten or more counts. The genes are TRBV7-2 and TRBJ2-1; 16 bases align to TRBD2. Germline CDR1 reads SGHTA; CDR2 reads FQGNSA. There are 19 residues in the CDR3. V lost 4 bases, J lost 4 bases, and 10 bases stayed unmatched. The CDR3 sequence is CASSWGPGLAGGRYNEQFF. The CDR3 DNA reads as TGTGCCAGCAGCTGGGGCCCGGGACTAGCGGGAGGGCGTTACAATGAGCAGTTCTTC. Full variable domain (missing parts from reference TRBV7-2 and TRBJ2-1): GAGVSQSPSNKVTEKGKDVELRCDPISGHTALYWYRQSLGQGLEFLIYFQGNSAPDKSGLPSDRFSAERTGGSVSTLTIQRTQQEDSAVYLCASSWGPGLAGGRYNEQFFGPGTRLTVL.

The chain has TRBV12-3 or TRBV12-4 and TRBJ2-1; a possible D gene is TRBD2 (6 bases). V was cut by 5 bases and J by 0 bases, with 17 bases left in between. The CDR3 runs to 17 residues. Written as DNA, the CDR3 is TGTGCCAGCAGTAACGACTTTGCGGGAAGCTCCTACAATGAGCAGTTCTTC. This encodes CASSNDFAGSSYNEQFF.

The chain links TRBV7-2 to TRBJ2-1; TRBD1 matches at 7 bases. The CDR3 consists of 15 residues. Germline V lookup: CDR1 SGHTA, CDR2 FQGNSA. V lost 5 bases and J lost 5; bases outside the gene matches: 9. The chain's CDR3 is CASSTRQGRHNEQFF. As DNA, the CDR3 is TGTGCCAGCAGCACACGACAGGGCCGGCACAATGAGCAGTTCTTC.

This clonotype was counted ten times or more. This chain uses TRBV5-5 with TRBJ1-1; D is unclear. This CDR3 is built from 14 residues. Trimming removed 4 bases at V and 4 bases at J, with 14 bases between. The V gene's germline CDR1 is SGHKS and CDR2 YYEKEE (reference sequence). Here the CDR3 DNA reads TGTGCCAGCAGCATAGGGTTAACGGGCACTGAAGCTTTCTTT. Its translation is CASSIGLTGTEAFF.

In this sample, this clonotype turned up a few times. The genes are TRBV7-2 and TRBJ2-5, with D hard to call. CDR1 is SGHTA, CDR2 FQGNSA, per germline. The V end was cut by 1 base, the J end by 6 bases, with 15 bases between. CDR3 length equals 15 residues. The CDR3 nucleotides read TGTGCCAGCAGCTTAGGTACTGGGGTGAAAAAGACCCAGTACTTC. It is translated as CASSLGTGVKKTQYF.